This entry features one TCR beta chain sequence. Its antigen is not known. The sample originates from a study of cytomegalovirus exposure and HLA in healthy donors. Whole-study results and caveats: Roughly 170 TCR beta chains were listed as cytomegalovirus-associated.

The CDR3 loop spans 13 amino acids. After removal of 3 bases from V and 6 bases from J, the junction contained 1 base not matched to a gene. Germline V gene lookup returns CDR1 SGHTA and CDR2 FQGTGA. As for the donors, each was a healthy bone marrow donor. Unrecorded immune exposures were likely, despite nominal health at sampling. Primers included in the PCR were 60 Vbeta and 13 Jbeta primers. The protocol was immunoSEQ multiplex PCR, while the TCRdb copy is restricted to in-frame clones and leaves out a portion. This sample yields 120,000 to 150,000 clones, of which 82% are seen a single time; 1.5% to 2.5% belongs to the top ten.

This chain links TRBV7-3 with TRBJ2-7; TRBD2 matches at 11 bases. The TCR was taken from a woman in her 40s in good health and CMV-seronegative. The sequenced sample was PBMCs. The CDR3 loop is CASSFGTSGEQYF. The CDR3 region has the DNA TGTGCCAGCAGCTTCGGGACTAGCGGCGAGCAGTACTTC.